Below, one T cell receptor beta chain is given with its context. MiXCR, applied by TCRdb to the RT-PCR reads, yields one record per CDR3 protein. Here the sample spans more than 600,000 distinct CDR3 sequences, 14% being singletons. CDR3 length equals 13 residues. The germline V gene encodes CDR1 SGHRS and CDR2 YFSETQ. Trimming took 2 bases from V and 4 from J; bases not matched to a gene: 2. This receptor was taken from a female donor in good health, serving as a healthy control. The genes are TRBV5-1 and TRBJ2-5, with 7 positions matching TRBD2. The sequenced material came from memory CD4+ T cells from blood. The CDR3 sequence: CASSFIAGETQYF. The CDR3 region has the DNA TGCGCCAGCAGCTTCATAGCGGGAGAGACCCAGTACTTC. Drawing the rest from reference TRBV5-1 and TRBJ2-5, the complete variable domain is KAGVTQTPRYLIKTRGQQVTLSCSPISGHRSVSWYQQTPGQGLQFLFEYFSETQRNKGNFPGRFSGRQFSNSRSEMNVSTLELGDSALYLCASSFIAGETQYFGPGTRLLVL.